The source of this TCR beta chain is a study of blood T cell repertoires in COVID-19. In the authors' methods: From reference gene primer amplification, estimates of nucleated cell counts were derived. Here immunoSEQ multiplex PCR was the method, and the copy in TCRdb shows in-frame clones only, minus some. V and J calls and clone size follow that table, whereas D and trimming were derived from the DNA. The sample shows 200,000 to 250,000 clones, about 78% of them seen only once. The germline gives CDR1 SGHVS, CDR2 FQNEAQ. CDR3 length equals 15 residues. V shed 6 bases and J 2 bases; nucleotides not matched to a gene: 5.

The sequenced sample consisted of peripheral blood. The chain couples TRBV7-8 to TRBJ2-2; TRBD2 aligns across 8 bases. The TCR sequence derives from a woman between 65 and 79 years old with acute or convalescent COVID-19. The DNA of the CDR3 is TGTGCCAGCAGGGGCGGGAGGAAAAACACCGGGGAGCTGTTTTTT. This codes for CASRGGRKNTGELFF.